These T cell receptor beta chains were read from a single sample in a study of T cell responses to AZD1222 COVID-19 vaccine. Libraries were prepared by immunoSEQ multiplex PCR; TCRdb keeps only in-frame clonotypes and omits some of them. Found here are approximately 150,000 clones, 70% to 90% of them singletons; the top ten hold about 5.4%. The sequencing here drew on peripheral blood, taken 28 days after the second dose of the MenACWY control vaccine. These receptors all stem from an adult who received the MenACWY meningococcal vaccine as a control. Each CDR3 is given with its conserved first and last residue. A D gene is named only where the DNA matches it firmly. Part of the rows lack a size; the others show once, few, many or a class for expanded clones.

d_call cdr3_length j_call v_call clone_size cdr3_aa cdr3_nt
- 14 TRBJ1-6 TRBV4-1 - CASSPYGNNSPLHF TGCGCCAGCAGCCCCTACGGGAACAATTCACCCCTCCACTTT
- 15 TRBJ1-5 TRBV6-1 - CASSEAPQTKRAQHF TGTGCCAGCAGTGAAGCGCCGCAGACGAAGAGGGCCCAGCATTTT
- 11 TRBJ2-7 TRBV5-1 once CASSYGYEQYF TGCGCCAGCAGCTACGGGTACGAGCAGTACTTC
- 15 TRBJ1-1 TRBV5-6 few CASRFGTSRWAEAFF TGTGCCAGCAGGTTCGGGACCTCTCGATGGGCTGAAGCTTTCTTT
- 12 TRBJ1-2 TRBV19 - CASSADRNGYTF TGTGCCAGTAGTGCGGACAGAAACGGCTACACCTTC
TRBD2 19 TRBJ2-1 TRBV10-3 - CAISGGWTSGVPGVNEQFF TGTGCCATCAGTGGGGGCTGGACTAGCGGGGTCCCTGGAGTAAATGAGCAGTTCTTC
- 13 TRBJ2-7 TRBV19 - CASMGPYSYEQYF TGTGCCAGTATGGGCCCGTACTCCTACGAGCAGTACTTC
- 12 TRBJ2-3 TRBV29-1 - CSVEAERDTQYF TGCAGCGTTGAAGCCGAGCGAGATACGCAGTATTTT
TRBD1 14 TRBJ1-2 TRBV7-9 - CASSSEGAGNGYTF TGTGCCAGCAGCTCCGAGGGGGCAGGGAATGGCTACACCTTC
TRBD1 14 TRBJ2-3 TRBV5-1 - CASSWAGTGDTQYF TGCGCCAGCAGCTGGGCCGGGACAGGGGATACGCAGTATTTT
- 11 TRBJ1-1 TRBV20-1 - CSARWGSEAFF TGCAGTGCTAGGTGGGGATCTGAAGCTTTCTTT
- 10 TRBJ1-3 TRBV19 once CASSISPIYF TGTGCCAGTAGTATTTCCCCCATATATTTT